The rows below give T cell receptor beta chains drawn from one sample of a study of T cells after yellow fever vaccination. TCRdb reanalysed the 5' RACE reads using MiXCR and keeps one entry per CDR3 protein. Among 150,000 to 200,000 distinct CDR3 sequences listed, approximately 6.2% were seen once. The sample was CD4+ T cells sorted from PBMCs, taken on the day of the first yellow fever vaccination. The source of these receptors is a man aged 18 to 29 who received the YFV17D yellow fever vaccine. The CDR3 runs from the conserved cysteine through the conserved F or W. Fields, in order: D gene, V gene, clone size, J gene, CDR3 length, CDR3 protein. The D gene is left open where the match is weak. Clone size is not always given. Where it is, it says once, few, many or a class for expanded clones.

NA	TRBV4-3	few	TRBJ1-1	14	CASSRSRGNTEAFF
NA	TRBV5-1	many	TRBJ2-2	14	CASSGDRLPGELFF
NA	TRBV7-2	few	TRBJ2-3	16	CASSLRSATSTDTQYF
TRBD2	TRBV5-1	few	TRBJ2-5	15	CASSLGRGGVETQYF
NA	TRBV5-1	many	TRBJ2-2	13	CASSFGETGELFF
NA	TRBV6-6	many	TRBJ2-3	10	CATGIDTQYF
TRBD1	TRBV9	few	TRBJ1-2	14	CASSVLTGGDGYTF
NA	TRBV5-1	NA	TRBJ2-1	13	CASSRETGGEQFF
NA	TRBV5-1	many	TRBJ2-2	13	CASSLEATGELFF
NA	TRBV5-1	many	TRBJ1-1	18	CASSLKRDRTWKNTEAFF
NA	TRBV12-3/TRBV12-4	many	TRBJ1-6	13	CASSFNYNSPLHF
TRBD1	TRBV2	many	TRBJ2-7	14	CASSEGTGAYEQYF
NA	TRBV7-2	many	TRBJ1-6	16	CASSPFWGTYNSPLHF
NA	TRBV6-6	many	TRBJ2-1	12	CASSPNYNEQFF
NA	TRBV5-5	many	TRBJ2-1	16	CASSDMGAGHYNEQFF
NA	TRBV18	NA	TRBJ2-1	16	CASSPPGKGRYNEQFF
NA	TRBV6-2/TRBV6-3	few	TRBJ1-2	14	CASSYLDRGFGYTF
TRBD1	TRBV9	few	TRBJ2-2	15	CASSATGELGGELFF
NA	TRBV20-1	NA	TRBJ2-7	12	CSGVKYEAEQYF
NA	TRBV6-1	many	TRBJ2-7	15	CASSLRRQGINEQYF
NA	TRBV4-3	NA	TRBJ1-1	17	CASSQDLFGDLNTEAFF
NA	TRBV20-1	few	TRBJ1-6	16	CSATQGRQTYNSPLHF
NA	TRBV9	many	TRBJ2-2	16	CASSVRRGRNTGELFF
NA	TRBV5-1	many	TRBJ2-1	16	CASSLEWRYSYNEQFF
TRBD1	TRBV7-2	many	TRBJ1-2	13	CASSQGQGGGYTF
TRBD2	TRBV5-1	few	TRBJ2-3	19	CASSLGLAGGTTYTDTQYF
NA	TRBV4-2	NA	TRBJ2-2	15	CASSQGSLASGELFF
TRBD2	TRBV20-1	many	TRBJ2-7	17	CSARAGLAGAKGNEQYF
TRBD2	TRBV5-4	NA	TRBJ2-7	15	CASSLKGLAGHEQYF
NA	TRBV5-1	NA	TRBJ2-3	14	CASSPGVAADTQYF
TRBD1	TRBV3-1	many	TRBJ1-5	19	CASSQGPGQTLYSNQPQHF
TRBD1	TRBV12-3/TRBV12-4	many	TRBJ1-5	14	CASSGQGGNQPQHF
NA	TRBV12-3/TRBV12-4	NA	TRBJ1-1	12	CATQPGVPEAFF
TRBD2	TRBV7-8	many	TRBJ2-5	15	CASSLGLGFQETQYF
NA	TRBV5-1	many	TRBJ1-1	15	CASSTEASWNTEAFF
TRBD1	TRBV5-1	many	TRBJ2-5	15	CASSSRSDRVETQYF
NA	TRBV3-1	many	TRBJ2-7	15	CASSQGAVMSYEQYF
TRBD1	TRBV5-1	many	TRBJ2-5	14	CASSSSRQGGTQYF
NA	TRBV7-3	many	TRBJ2-1	17	CASSLTFGGLPYNEQFF
NA	TRBV5-1	NA	TRBJ2-1	14	CASSLSGYDNEQFF
TRBD1	TRBV6-1	few	TRBJ1-5	12	CASRDRDQPQHF
NA	TRBV10-3	NA	TRBJ2-7	12	CASTGPTYEQYF
NA	TRBV15	few	TRBJ1-5	15	CATSMANTGFRPQHF
NA	TRBV29-1	few	TRBJ1-1	13	CSVALQERTEAFF
NA	TRBV24-1	few	TRBJ2-5	14	CATSPEGFQETQYF